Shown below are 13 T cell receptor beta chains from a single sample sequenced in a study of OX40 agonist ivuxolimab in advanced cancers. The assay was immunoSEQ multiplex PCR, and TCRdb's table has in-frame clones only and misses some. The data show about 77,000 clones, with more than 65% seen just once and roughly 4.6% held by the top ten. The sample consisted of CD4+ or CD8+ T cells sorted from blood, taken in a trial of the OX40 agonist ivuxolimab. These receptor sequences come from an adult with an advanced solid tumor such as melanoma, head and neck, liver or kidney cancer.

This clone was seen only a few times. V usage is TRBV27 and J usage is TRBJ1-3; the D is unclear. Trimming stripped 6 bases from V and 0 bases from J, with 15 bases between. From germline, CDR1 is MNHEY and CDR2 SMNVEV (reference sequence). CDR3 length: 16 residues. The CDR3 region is CASSRGGPFSGNTIYF. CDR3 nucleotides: TGTGCCAGCAGCCGAGGTGGGCCATTCTCTGGAAACACCATATATTTT.

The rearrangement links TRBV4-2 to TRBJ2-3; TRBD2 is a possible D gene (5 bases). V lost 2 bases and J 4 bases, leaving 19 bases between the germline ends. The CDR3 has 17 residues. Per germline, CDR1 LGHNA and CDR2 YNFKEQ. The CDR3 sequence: CASSQSHLSLAADTQYF. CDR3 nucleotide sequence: TGTGCCAGCAGCCAAAGTCATTTGTCTCTAGCCGCAGATACGCAGTATTTT.

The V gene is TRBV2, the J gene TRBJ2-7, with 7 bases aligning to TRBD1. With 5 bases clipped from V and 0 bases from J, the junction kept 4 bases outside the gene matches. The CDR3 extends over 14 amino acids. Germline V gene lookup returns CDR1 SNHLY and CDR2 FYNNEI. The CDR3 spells CASSRDSTSYEQYF. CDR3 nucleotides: TGTGCCAGCAGTCGGGACAGTACCTCCTACGAGCAGTACTTC.

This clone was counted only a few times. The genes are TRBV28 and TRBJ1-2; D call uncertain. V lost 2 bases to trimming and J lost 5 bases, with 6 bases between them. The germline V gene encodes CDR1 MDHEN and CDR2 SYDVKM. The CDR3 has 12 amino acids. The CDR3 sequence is CASSLRLYGYTF. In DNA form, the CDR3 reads TGTGCCAGCAGTTTACGACTTTATGGCTACACCTTC.

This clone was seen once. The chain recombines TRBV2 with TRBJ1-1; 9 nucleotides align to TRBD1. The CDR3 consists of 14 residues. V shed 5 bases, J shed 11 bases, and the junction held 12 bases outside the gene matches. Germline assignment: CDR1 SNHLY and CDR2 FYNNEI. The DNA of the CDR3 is TGTGCCAGCAGTAAGGGACAGGGCCGAGTGGAGGCTTTCTTT. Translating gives CASSKGQGRVEAFF.

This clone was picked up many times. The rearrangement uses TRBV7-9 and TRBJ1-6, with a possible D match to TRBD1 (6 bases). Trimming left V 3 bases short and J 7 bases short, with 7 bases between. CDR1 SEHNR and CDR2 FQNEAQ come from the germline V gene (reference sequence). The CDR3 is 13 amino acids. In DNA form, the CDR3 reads TGTGCCAGCAGCTTGGGGGCCAATTCACCCCTCCACTTT. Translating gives CASSLGANSPLHF.

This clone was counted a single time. DNA for the CDR3: TGCGCCAGCAGCTTGTTTCTAGCGGGGGGGCCTGAGACCCAGTACTTC. Translated: CASSLFLAGGPETQYF. The V gene is TRBV5-1, the J gene TRBJ2-5, with TRBD2 matching 12 bases. This CDR3 has 16 residues. Germline values: CDR1 SGHRS, CDR2 YFSETQ. V lost 1 base, J lost 5 bases, and 6 bases stayed unmatched.

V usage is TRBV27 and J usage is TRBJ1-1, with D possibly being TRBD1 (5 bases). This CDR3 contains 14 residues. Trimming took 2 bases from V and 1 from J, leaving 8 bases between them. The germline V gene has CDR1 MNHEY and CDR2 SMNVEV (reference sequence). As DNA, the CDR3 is TGTGCCAGCAGTTTAGGGGCAGCGAACACTGAAGCTTTCTTT. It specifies CASSLGAANTEAFF.

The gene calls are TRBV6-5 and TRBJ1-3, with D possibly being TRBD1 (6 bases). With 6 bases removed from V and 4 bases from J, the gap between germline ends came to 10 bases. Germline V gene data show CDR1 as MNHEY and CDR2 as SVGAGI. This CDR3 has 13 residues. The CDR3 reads CASRFQGGNTIYF. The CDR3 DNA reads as TGTGCCAGCAGATTCCAGGGGGGAAACACCATATATTTT.

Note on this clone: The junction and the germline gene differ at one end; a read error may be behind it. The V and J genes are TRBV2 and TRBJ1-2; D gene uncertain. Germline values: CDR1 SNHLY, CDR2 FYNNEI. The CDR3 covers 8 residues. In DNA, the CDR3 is TGTGCCAGCAGCGACGGCCTCTTC. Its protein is CASSDGLF.

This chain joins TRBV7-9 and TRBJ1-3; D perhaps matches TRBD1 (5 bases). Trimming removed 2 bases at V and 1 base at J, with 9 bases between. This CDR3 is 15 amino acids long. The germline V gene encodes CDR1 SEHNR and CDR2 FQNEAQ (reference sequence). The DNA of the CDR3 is TGTGCCAGCAGCTTATTGAGGGGTTCTGGAAACACCATATATTTT. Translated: CASSLLRGSGNTIYF.

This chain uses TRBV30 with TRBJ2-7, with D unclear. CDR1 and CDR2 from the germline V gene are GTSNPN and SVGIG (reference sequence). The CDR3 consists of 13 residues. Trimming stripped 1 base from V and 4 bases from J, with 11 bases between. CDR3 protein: CAWSAPLGYEQYF. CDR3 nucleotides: TGTGCCTGGAGTGCACCCCTTGGGTACGAGCAGTACTTC.

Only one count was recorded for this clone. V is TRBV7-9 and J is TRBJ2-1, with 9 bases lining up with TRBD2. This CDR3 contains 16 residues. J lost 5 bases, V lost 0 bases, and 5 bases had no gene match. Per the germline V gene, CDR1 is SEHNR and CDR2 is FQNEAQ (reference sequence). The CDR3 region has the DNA TGTGCCAGCAGCTTAGCAGCGGGAGGCCCCGACAATGAGCAGTTCTTC. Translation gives CASSLAAGGPDNEQFF.